The clone carrying this TCR beta chain is a singleton in its sample. Its antigen is currently unknown. A junction end diverges from the germline sequence, so it may reflect a read error. Both TCR beta VDJ combination and CDR3 sequence profiling were carried out. Genomic DNA was the template for this profiling. TCRdb itself ran the reads through MiXCR, one entry per CDR3 protein. The table shows approximately 150,000 distinct CDR3 sequences, with roughly 50% occurring only once. This sample is drawn from a study of CD8+CD57+ T cells in acquired aplastic anemia. Study findings and constraints: Approximately 27 CD8+ CDR3 sequences occurred in both the patients and the controls.

This CDR3 is built from 15 residues. Germline V gives CDR1 ENHRY, CDR2 SYGVKD. The sequenced patients had an expansion of CD8+CD57+ cells seen by flow cytometry. The diagnosis in all patients was severe acquired aplastic anemia. The chain is built from TRBV10-3 and TRBJ2-7; 11 bases agree with TRBD1. The sample was sorted CD4+, CD8+, or CD8+CD57+ T cells (not recorded which) from PBMCs. The receptor comes from a human donor with aplastic anemia. This CDR3 is CASSQEDRGPYEQYF. DNA for the CDR3: TGCGCCAGCAGCCAAGAGGACAGGGGGCCCTACGAGCAGTACTTC.